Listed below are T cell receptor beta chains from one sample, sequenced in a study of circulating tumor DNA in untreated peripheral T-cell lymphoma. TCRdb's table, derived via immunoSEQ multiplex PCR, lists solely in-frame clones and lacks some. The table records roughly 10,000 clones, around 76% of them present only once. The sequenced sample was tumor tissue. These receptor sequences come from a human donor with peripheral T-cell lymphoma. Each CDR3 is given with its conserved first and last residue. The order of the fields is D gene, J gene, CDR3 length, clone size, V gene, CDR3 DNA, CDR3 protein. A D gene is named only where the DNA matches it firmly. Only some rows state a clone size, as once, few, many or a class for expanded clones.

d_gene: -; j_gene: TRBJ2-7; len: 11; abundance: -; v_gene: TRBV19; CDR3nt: TGTGCCAGTTCGAACTCCTACGAGCAGTACTTC; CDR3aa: CASSNSYEQYF
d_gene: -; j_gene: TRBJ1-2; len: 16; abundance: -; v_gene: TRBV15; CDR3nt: TGTGCCACCAGCAGAGTCGACGACATAGACAGACATGGCTACACCTTC; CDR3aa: CATSRVDDIDRHGYTF
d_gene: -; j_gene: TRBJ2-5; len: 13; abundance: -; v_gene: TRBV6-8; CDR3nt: TGTGCCAGCAGTGGGACATCGAAGGTGACCCAGTACTTC; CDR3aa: CASSGTSKVTQYF
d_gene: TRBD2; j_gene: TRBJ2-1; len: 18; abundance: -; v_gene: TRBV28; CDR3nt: TGTGCCAGTACCCCCTGGACCTGGCGGGGGAGCTCCTACAATGAGCAGTTCTTC; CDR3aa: CASTPWTWRGSSYNEQFF
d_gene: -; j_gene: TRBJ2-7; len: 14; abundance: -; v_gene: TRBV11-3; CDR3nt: TGTGCCAGCAGCTTACCGCAGTCAACCTACGAGCAGTACTTC; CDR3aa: CASSLPQSTYEQYF
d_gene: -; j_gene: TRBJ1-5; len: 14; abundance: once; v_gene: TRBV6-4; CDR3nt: TGTGCCAGCAATTACTCGTACAGCCGGCAGCCCCAGCATTTT; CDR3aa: CASNYSYSRQPQHF
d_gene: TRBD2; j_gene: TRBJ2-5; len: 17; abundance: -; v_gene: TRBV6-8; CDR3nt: TGTGCCAGCAGTTACCATTCTCGGGGACTAGGTGTCGAGACCCAGTACTTC; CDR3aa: CASSYHSRGLGVETQYF
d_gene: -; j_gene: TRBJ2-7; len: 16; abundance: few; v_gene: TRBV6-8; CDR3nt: TGTGCCAGCAGTTATAGTGCCCCCTGGCAGTCCTACGAGCAGTACTTC; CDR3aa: CASSYSAPWQSYEQYF
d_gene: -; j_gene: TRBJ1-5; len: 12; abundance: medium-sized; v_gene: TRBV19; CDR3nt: TGTGCCAGTAAATATAGCAATCAGCCCCAGCATTTT; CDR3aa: CASKYSNQPQHF
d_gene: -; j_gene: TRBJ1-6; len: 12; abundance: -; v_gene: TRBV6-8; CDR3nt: TGTGCCAGCAGCCCAAGGGGTTCACCCCTCCACTTT; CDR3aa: CASSPRGSPLHF
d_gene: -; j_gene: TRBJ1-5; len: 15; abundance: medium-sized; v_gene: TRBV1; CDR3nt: TGCGCCAGCAGCCAAGACAGGGTTAGCAATCAGCCCCAGCATTTT; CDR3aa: CASSQDRVSNQPQHF
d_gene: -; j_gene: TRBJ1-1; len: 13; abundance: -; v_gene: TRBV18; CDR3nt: TGTGCCAGCTCACCGAGTGACGTAACTGAAGCTTTCTTT; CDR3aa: CASSPSDVTEAFF
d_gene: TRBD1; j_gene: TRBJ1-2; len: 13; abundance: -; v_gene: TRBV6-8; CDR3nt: TGTGCCAGCAGTTACTCGACAGGGCGGGGCTACACCTTC; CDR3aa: CASSYSTGRGYTF
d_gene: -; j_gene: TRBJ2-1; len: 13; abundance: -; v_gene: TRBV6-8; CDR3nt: TGTGCCAGCAGTTATGGGCTCTACAATGAGCAGTTCTTC; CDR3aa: CASSYGLYNEQFF
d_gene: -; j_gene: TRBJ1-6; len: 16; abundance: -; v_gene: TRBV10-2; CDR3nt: TGCGCCAGCAGTGAGATACTTGGACAGTTCAATTCACCCCTCCACTTT; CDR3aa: CASSEILGQFNSPLHF
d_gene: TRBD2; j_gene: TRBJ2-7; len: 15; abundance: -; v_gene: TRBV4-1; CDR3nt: TGCGCCAGCAGCCTAACTAGCGGGGAACCTTACGAGCAGTACTTC; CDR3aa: CASSLTSGEPYEQYF
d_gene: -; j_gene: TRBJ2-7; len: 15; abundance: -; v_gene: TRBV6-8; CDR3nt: TGTGCCAGCAGTTATAATCCCGACCCGACGGGCGAGCAGTACTTC; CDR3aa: CASSYNPDPTGEQYF
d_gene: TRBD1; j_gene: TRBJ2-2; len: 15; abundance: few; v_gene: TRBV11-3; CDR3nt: TGTGCCAGCAGCCAACGGGACAGCAAGACCGGGGAGCTGTTTTTT; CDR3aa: CASSQRDSKTGELFF
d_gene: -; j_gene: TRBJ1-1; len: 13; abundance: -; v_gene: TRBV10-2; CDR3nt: TGCGCCAGCAGTGACCAGGGGTTCACTGAAGCTTTCTTT; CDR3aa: CASSDQGFTEAFF
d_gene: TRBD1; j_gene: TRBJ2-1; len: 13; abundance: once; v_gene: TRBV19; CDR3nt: TGTGCCAGTACCCGGGACAGGGACAATGAGCAGTTCTTC; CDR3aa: CASTRDRDNEQFF
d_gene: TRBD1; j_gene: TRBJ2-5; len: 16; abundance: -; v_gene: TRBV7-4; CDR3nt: TGTGCCAGCAGACATATCGACAGGGGCCTCCTGTGGGCCCAGTACTTC; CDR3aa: CASRHIDRGLLWAQYF
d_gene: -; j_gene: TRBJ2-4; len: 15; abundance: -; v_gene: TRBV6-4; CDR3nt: TGTGCCAGCAGTTACTCGGCAGGTTTGAGCAACATTCAGTACTTC; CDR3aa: CASSYSAGLSNIQYF
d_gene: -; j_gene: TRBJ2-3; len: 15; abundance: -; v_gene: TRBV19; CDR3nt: TGTGCCAGTAGTATAACTGTACCTAGCACAGATACGCAGTATTTT; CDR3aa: CASSITVPSTDTQYF
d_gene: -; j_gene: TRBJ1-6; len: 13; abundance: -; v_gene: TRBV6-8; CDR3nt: TGTGCCAGCAGTTTATCGGGGGGTTCACCCCTCCACTTT; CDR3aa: CASSLSGGSPLHF
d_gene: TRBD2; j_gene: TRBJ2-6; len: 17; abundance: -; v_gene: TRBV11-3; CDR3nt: TGTGCCAGCACCTGGACTAGCGAGGTCTCTGGGGCCAACGTCCTGACTTTC; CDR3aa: CASTWTSEVSGANVLTF
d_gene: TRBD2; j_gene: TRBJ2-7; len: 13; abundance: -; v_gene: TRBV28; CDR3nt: TGTGCCACCGCGGGAGCCTCGACCTACGAGCAGTACTTC; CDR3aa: CATAGASTYEQYF
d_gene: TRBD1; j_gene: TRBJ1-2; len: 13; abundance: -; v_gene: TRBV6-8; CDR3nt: TGTGCCAGCGGACGGACAGGACTCTATGGCTACACCTTC; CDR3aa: CASGRTGLYGYTF
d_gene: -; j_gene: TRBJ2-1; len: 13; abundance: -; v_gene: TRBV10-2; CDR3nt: TGCGCCGGGGACGACAGGACCTACAATGAGCAGTTCTTC; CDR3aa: CAGDDRTYNEQFF
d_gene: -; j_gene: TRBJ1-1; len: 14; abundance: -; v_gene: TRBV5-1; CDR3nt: TGCGCCAGCAGCCGTACCGGGCTGAACACTGAAGCTTTCTTT; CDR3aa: CASSRTGLNTEAFF